This T cell receptor (beta chain) was profiled in a study of cytomegalovirus exposure and HLA in healthy donors. The ends lost 5 bases at V and 7 bases at J; junction bases unmatched: 2. CDR3 length: 12 residues. CDR1 is SEHNR, CDR2 FQNEAQ, per germline (reference sequence). The data were produced by immunoSEQ multiplex PCR, yet TCRdb's version contains in-frame clones alone and is incomplete. This repertoire shows hundreds of thousands of clones, about nine tenths found once; its top ten account for approximately 3.1%. This clone is a singleton in its sample. The sample consisted of PBMCs. The source is a woman in her twenties or thirties in good health and CMV-seronegative. The V gene is TRBV7-9, the J gene TRBJ1-1; 9 bases map to TRBD1. The CDR3 here is CASSGDRVEAFF. The DNA of the CDR3 is TGTGCCAGCAGCGGGGACAGGGTTGAAGCTTTCTTT.